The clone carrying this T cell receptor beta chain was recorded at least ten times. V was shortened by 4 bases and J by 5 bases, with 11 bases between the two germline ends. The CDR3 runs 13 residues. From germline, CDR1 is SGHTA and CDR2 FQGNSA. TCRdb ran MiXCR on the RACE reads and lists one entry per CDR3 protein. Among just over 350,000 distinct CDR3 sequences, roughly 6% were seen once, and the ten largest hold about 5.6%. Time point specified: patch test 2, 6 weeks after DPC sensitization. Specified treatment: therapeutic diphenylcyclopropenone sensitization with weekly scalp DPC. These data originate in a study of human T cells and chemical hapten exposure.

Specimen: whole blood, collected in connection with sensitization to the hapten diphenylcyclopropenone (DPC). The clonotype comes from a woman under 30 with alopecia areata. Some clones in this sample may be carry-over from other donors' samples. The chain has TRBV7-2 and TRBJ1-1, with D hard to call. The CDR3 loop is CASSSVGGTEAFF. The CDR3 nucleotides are TGTGCCAGCAGCTCAGTGGGCGGGACTGAAGCTTTCTTT.